Shown below are 15 T cell receptor beta chains from a single sample sequenced in a study of control samples from healthy donors and cancer patients. Using immunoSEQ multiplex PCR, the repertoire was profiled, and TCRdb retains in-frame clones only, with some absent. The table includes approximately 100,000 clones, approximately 86% detected once. Material for sequencing was blood. The receptor source for this set is a man younger than 45 in good health.

This sequence joins TRBV6-6 and TRBJ2-2, with no clear D. The V end lost 6 bases, the J end lost 4 bases, and 15 bases lay between the germline ends. The germline gives CDR1 MNHNY, CDR2 SVGAGI (reference sequence). The CDR3 spans 15 residues. The CDR3 loop is CASSRDLGRTGELFF. The DNA for the CDR3 is TGTGCCAGCAGCCGCGATCTAGGACGCACCGGGGAGCTGTTTTTT.

The chain links TRBV9 to TRBJ2-2; 11 bases fit TRBD2. This CDR3 contains 17 residues. Germline CDR1 and CDR2: SGDLS and YYNGEE. After removal of 4 bases from V and 3 bases from J, the junction contained 8 bases not matched to a gene. CDR3 sequence (DNA): TGTGCCAGCAGCCCTGAGGCGGGACTAGCGGACACCGGGGAGCTGTTTTTT. Protein sequence: CASSPEAGLADTGELFF.

V and J are TRBV24-1 and TRBJ2-3, with a possible D match to TRBD2 (6 bases). The CDR3 has 11 residues. V lost 9 bases and J lost 4, with 7 bases in between. The V gene's germline CDR1 is KGHDR and CDR2 SFDVKD. CDR3 sequence: CATPGADTQYF. The DNA of the CDR3 is TGTGCCACCCCGGGGGCAGATACGCAGTATTTT.

This clone occurred once. This chain joins TRBV10-2 and TRBJ2-5; 10 bases line up with TRBD2. V was pared by 3 bases and J by 0 bases, with 13 bases of the junction left unmatched. The germline V gene encodes CDR1 WSHSY and CDR2 SAAADI. The CDR3 totals 19 residues. CDR3 nucleotides: TGCGCCAGCAGTGATCGGCTAGCGGGAGTAAGGGGGTACCAAGAGACCCAGTACTTC. Protein sequence: CASSDRLAGVRGYQETQYF.

This chain uses TRBV7-9 with TRBJ2-3, with D maybe TRBD1 (5 bases). Deletions cut 0 bases from V and 5 bases from J, with 12 bases between. Germline lookup yields CDR1 SEHNR and CDR2 FQNEAQ (reference sequence). This CDR3 has 15 residues. In DNA, the CDR3 is TGTGCCAGCAGCTTAGCCCATGCGCAGGGAGATACGCAGTATTTT. This codes for CASSLAHAQGDTQYF. Full variable domain (rest looked up from reference TRBV7-9 and TRBJ2-3): DTGVSQNPRHKITKRGQNVTFRCDPISEHNRLYWYRQTLGQGPEFLTYFQNEAQLEKSRLLSDRFSAERPKGSFSTLEIQRTEQGDSAMYLCASSLAHAQGDTQYFGPGTRLTVL.

The chain uses TRBV7-2 and TRBJ2-1; 10 nucleotides agree with TRBD1. Germline assignment: CDR1 SGHTA and CDR2 FQGNSA. Trimming cost V 5 bases and J 7 bases; bases outside gene matches: 5. The CDR3 contains 14 residues. CDR3 bases: TGTGCCAGCAGCGCAAGACAGGGGGCAAATGAGCAGTTCTTC. Its protein is CASSARQGANEQFF. Supplemented by reference TRBV7-2 and TRBJ2-1, the full variable domain reads GAGVSQSPSNKVTEKGKDVELRCDPISGHTALYWYRQSLGQGLEFLIYFQGNSAPDKSGLPSDRFSAERTGGSVSTLTIQRTQQEDSAVYLCASSARQGANEQFFGPGTRLTVL.

This clone appeared a single time. This chain connects TRBV29-1 to TRBJ2-3; D unclear. CDR3 length: 14 residues. The germline V gene has CDR1 SQVTM and CDR2 ANQGSEA. The germline V and J ends were trimmed by 6 bases and 0 bases, with 13 bases remaining between them. The CDR3 sequence is CSVDSYGSTDTQYF. DNA of the CDR3: TGCAGCGTCGACTCGTATGGGAGCACAGATACGCAGTATTTT.

The chain has TRBV6-4 and TRBJ1-6, with a tentative D call TRBD1 (5 bases). Per germline, CDR1 MRHNA and CDR2 SNTAGT. The CDR3 loop spans 14 amino acids. V was trimmed by 3 bases and J by 7 bases, leaving 10 bases between them. As DNA, the CDR3 is TGTGCCAGCAGTGAGCAGGGTGGAAATTCACCCCTCCACTTT. Protein sequence: CASSEQGGNSPLHF.

The chain joins TRBV19 to TRBJ2-5, with unresolved D. Trimming removed 6 bases at V and 2 bases at J, with 4 bases between. This CDR3 spans 11 amino acids. CDR1 and CDR2 (germline): LNHDA, SQIVND (reference sequence). CDR3 in amino acids: CASSQQETQYF. The CDR3 DNA is TGTGCCAGTAGCCAACAAGAGACCCAGTACTTC.

The genes are TRBV7-9 and TRBJ2-1; 10 bases match TRBD2. After removal of 8 bases from V and 10 bases from J, the junction contained 8 bases not matched to a gene. Germline V gives CDR1 SEHNR, CDR2 FQNEAQ (reference sequence). The length of the CDR3 is 13 residues. DNA for the CDR3: TGTGCCAGCGGCCCTAGCGGGAGCTTGGAGCAGTTCTTC. Translated, it gives CASGPSGSLEQFF.

The chain recombines TRBV24-1 with TRBJ2-6; 8 bases line up with TRBD1. Per germline, CDR1 KGHDR and CDR2 SFDVKD. Trimming removed 5 bases from V and 2 bases from J; junction bases left unmatched: 7. This CDR3 is 17 amino acids long. The CDR3 DNA follows: TGTGCCACCAGTGCCCAGGGGGCCGGGGCTGGGGCCAACGTCCTGACTTTC. This sequence encodes CATSAQGAGAGANVLTF.

The V gene is TRBV19, the J gene TRBJ2-1, with TRBD2 matching over 8 bases. V was pared by 3 bases and J by 0 bases, with 10 bases of the junction left unmatched. Germline V lookup: CDR1 LNHDA, CDR2 SQIVND (reference sequence). The length of the CDR3 is 18 residues. CDR3 amino acids: CASSMSHSGISSYNEQFF. Here the CDR3 DNA reads TGTGCCAGTAGTATGTCGCATAGCGGGATAAGCTCCTACAATGAGCAGTTCTTC.

V is TRBV19 and J is TRBJ2-7, with D perhaps TRBD1 or TRBD2 (5 bases each). V lost 1 base and J 3 bases, leaving 13 bases between the germline ends. The length of the CDR3 is 15 residues. The germline CDR1 and CDR2 sequences are LNHDA and SQIVND (reference sequence). Here the CDR3 DNA reads TGTGCCAGTAGTATAGGAGGGGAACGGGTCTACGAGCAGTACTTC. It specifies CASSIGGERVYEQYF.

This chain links TRBV7-2 with TRBJ2-2, with D uncertain. Trimming left V 1 base short and J 8 bases short, with 8 bases between. The length of the CDR3 is 13 residues. CDR1 and CDR2 from the germline V gene are SGHTA and FQGNSA. The CDR3 sequence: CASSLESRGELFF. CDR3 nucleotide sequence: TGTGCCAGCAGCTTAGAGAGTAGAGGGGAGCTGTTTTTT.

The rearrangement joins TRBV11-3 to TRBJ1-3; D call uncertain. Per germline, CDR1 SGHNT and CDR2 YENEEA. This CDR3 spans 16 amino acids. Trimming cost V 5 bases and J 1 base, with 15 bases left between them. DNA of the CDR3: TGTGCCAGCAGCCCCCGAGCCCAGTCTTCTGGAAACACCATATATTTT. Its protein product is CASSPRAQSSGNTIYF.